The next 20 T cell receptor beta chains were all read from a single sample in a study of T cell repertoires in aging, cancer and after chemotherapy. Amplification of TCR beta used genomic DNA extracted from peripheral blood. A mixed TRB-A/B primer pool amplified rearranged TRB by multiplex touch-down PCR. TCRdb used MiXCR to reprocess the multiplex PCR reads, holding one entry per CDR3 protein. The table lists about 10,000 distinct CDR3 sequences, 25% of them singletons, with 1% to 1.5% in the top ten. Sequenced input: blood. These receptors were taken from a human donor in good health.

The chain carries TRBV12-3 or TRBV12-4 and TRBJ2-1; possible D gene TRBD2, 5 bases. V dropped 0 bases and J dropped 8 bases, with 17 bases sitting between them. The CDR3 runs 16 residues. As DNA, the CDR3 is TGTGCCAGCAGTTTAGCGCGGTCGGGAACTGTCGATGAGCAGTTCTTC. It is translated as CASSLARSGTVDEQFF.

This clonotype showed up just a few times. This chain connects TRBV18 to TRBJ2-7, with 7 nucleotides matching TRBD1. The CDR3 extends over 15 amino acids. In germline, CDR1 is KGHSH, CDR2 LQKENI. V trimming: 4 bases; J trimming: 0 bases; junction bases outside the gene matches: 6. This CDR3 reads CASSLDRDGSYEQYF. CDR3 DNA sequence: TGTGCCAGCTCACTCGACAGGGATGGCTCCTACGAGCAGTACTTC.

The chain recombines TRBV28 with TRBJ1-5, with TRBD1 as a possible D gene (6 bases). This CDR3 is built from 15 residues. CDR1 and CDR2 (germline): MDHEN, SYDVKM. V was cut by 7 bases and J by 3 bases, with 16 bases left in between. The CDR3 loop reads CASIYREVLNQPQHF. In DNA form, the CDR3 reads TGTGCCAGCATCTACAGGGAAGTACTCAATCAGCCCCAGCATTTT.

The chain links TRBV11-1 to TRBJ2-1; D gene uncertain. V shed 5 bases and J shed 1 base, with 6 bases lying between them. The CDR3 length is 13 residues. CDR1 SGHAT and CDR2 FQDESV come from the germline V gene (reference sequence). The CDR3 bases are TGTGCCAGCAGCCCCAGTTCCTACAATGAGCAGTTCTTC. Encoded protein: CASSPSSYNEQFF. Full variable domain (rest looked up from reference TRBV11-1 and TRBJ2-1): EAEVAQSPRYKITEKSQAVAFWCDPISGHATLYWYRQILGQGPELLVQFQDESVVDDSQLPKDRFSAERLKGVDSTLKIQPAELGDSAMYLCASSPSSYNEQFFGPGTRLTVL.

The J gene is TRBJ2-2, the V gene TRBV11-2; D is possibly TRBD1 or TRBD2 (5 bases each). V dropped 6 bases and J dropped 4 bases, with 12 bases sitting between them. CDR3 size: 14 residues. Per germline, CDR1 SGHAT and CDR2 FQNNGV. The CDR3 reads CASSSPRGTGELFF. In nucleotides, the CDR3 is TGTGCCAGCAGTTCCCCGAGGGGCACCGGGGAGCTGTTTTTT.

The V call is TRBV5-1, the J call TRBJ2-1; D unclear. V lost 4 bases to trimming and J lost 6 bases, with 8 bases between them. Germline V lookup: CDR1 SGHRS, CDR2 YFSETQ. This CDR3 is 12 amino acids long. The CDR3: CASSPTRNEQFF. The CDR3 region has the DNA TGCGCCAGCAGCCCGACACGCAATGAGCAGTTCTTC.

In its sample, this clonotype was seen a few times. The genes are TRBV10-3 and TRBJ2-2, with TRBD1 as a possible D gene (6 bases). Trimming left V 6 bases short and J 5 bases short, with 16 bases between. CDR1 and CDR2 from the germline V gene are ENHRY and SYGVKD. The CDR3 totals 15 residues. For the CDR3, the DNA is TGTGCCATCAGGACGGGACAAGCCGGGACCGGGGAGCTGTTTTTT. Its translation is CAIRTGQAGTGELFF.

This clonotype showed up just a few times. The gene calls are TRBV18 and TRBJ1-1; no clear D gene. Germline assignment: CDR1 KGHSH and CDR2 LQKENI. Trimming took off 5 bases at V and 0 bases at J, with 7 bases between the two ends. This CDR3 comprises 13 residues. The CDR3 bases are TGTGCCAGCTCATCAAACATGAACACTGAAGCTTTCTTT. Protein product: CASSSNMNTEAFF. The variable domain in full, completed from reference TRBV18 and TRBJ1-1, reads NAGVMQNPRHLVRRRGQEARLRCSPMKGHSHVYWYRQLPEEGLKFMVYLQKENIIDESGMPKERFSAEFPKEGPSILRIQQVVRGDSAAYFCASSSNMNTEAFFGQGTRLTVV.

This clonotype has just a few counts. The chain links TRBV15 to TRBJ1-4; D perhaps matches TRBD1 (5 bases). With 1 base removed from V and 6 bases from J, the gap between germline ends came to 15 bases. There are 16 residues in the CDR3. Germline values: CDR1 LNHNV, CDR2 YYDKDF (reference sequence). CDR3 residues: CATSRGSGGGHEKLFF. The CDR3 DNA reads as TGTGCCACCAGCAGAGGCTCTGGCGGGGGACATGAAAAACTGTTTTTT.

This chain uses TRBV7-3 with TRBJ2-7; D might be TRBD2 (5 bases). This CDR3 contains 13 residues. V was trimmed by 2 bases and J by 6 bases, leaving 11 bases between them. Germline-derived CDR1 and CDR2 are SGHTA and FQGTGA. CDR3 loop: CASSLLPAGEQYF. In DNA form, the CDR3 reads TGTGCCAGCAGCTTATTACCCGCGGGCGAGCAGTACTTC. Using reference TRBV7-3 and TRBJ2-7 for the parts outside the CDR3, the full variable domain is GAGVSQTPSNKVTEKGKYVELRCDPISGHTALYWYRQSLGQGPEFLIYFQGTGAADDSGLPNDRFFAVRPEGSVSTLKIQRTERGDSAVYLCASSLLPAGEQYFGPGTRLTVT.

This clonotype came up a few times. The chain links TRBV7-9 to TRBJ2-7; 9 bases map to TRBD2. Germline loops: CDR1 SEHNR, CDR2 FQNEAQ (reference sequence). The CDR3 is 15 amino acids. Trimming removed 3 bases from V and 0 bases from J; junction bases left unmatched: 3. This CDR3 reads CASSFSSGVSYEQYF. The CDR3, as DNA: TGTGCCAGCAGCTTTTCTAGCGGGGTCTCCTACGAGCAGTACTTC.

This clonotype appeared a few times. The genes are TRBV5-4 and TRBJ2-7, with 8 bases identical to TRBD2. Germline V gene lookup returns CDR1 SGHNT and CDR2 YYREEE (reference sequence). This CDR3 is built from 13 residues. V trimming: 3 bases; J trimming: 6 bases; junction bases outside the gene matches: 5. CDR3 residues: CASSSWTSIEQYF. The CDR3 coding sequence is TGTGCCAGCAGCTCTTGGACTAGCATCGAGCAGTACTTC.

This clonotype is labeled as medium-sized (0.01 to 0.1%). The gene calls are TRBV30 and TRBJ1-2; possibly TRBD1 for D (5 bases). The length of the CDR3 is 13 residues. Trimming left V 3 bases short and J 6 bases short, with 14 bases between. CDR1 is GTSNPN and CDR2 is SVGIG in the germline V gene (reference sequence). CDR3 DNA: TGTGCCTGGAGGCTACCCTGGGGCAATGGCTACACCTTC. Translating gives CAWRLPWGNGYTF. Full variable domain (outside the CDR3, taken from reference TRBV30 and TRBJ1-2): SQTIHQWPATLVQPVGSPLSLECTVEGTSNPNLYWYRQAAGRGLQLLFYSVGIGQISSEVPQNLSASRPQDRQFILSSKKLLLSDSGFYLCAWRLPWGNGYTFGSGTRLTVV.

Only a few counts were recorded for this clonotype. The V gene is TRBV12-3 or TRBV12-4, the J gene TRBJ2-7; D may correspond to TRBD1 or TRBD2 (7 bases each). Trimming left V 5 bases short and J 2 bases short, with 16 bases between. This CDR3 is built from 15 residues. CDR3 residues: CASSPGGGGTYEQYF. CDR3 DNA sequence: TGTGCCAGCAGTCCAGGGGGAGGGGGGACCTACGAGCAGTACTTC.

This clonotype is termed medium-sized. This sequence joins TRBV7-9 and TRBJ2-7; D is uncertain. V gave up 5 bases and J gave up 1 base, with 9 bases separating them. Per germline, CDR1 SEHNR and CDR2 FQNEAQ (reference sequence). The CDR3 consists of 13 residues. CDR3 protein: CASSPSGSYEQYF. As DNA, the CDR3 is TGTGCCAGCAGCCCCTCCGGGTCCTACGAGCAGTACTTC.

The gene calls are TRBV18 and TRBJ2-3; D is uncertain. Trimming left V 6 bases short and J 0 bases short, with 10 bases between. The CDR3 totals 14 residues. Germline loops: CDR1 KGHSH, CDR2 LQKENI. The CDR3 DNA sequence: TGTGCCAGCTCTCCTCGGGCGAGCACAGATACGCAGTATTTT. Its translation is CASSPRASTDTQYF.

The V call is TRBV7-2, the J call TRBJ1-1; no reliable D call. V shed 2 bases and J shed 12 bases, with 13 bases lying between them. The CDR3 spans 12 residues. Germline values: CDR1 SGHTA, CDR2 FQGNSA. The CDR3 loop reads CASSLLQVPSFF. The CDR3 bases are TGTGCCAGCAGCTTACTTCAGGTCCCGTCTTTCTTT. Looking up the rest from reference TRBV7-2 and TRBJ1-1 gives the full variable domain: GAGVSQSPSNKVTEKGKDVELRCDPISGHTALYWYRQSLGQGLEFLIYFQGNSAPDKSGLPSDRFSAERTGGSVSTLTIQRTQQEDSAVYLCASSLLQVPSFFGQGTRLTVV.

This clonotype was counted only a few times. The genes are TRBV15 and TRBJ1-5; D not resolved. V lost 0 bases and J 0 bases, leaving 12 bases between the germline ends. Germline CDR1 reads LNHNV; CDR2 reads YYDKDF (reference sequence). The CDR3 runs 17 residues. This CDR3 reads CATSRENFGLSNQPQHF. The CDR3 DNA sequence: TGTGCCACCAGCAGAGAAAATTTTGGGCTTAGCAATCAGCCCCAGCATTTT.

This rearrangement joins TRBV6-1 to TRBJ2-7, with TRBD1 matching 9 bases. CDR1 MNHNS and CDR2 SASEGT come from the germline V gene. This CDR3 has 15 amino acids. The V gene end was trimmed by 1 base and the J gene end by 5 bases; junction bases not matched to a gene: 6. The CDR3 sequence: CASSEEMGQGDEQYF. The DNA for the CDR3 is TGTGCCAGCAGTGAAGAAATGGGACAGGGAGACGAGCAGTACTTC.

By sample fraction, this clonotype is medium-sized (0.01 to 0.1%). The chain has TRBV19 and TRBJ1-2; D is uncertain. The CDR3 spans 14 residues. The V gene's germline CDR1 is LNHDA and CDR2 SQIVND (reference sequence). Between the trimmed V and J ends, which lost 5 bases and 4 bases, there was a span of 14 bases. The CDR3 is CASSESWIPYGYTF. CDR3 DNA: TGTGCCAGTAGTGAAAGTTGGATTCCCTATGGCTACACCTTC.